The clone carrying this T cell receptor beta chain was detected ten times or more. Its specificity is not known. The data belong to a study of T cell repertoires in cytomegalovirus infection. Study overall: From public TCR beta signatures came an indication of both CMV infection and matching HLA type. Points from the study as a whole: Clonotypes of TCR beta that were HLA-C-restricted and CMV-specific dominated the ex vivo response.

MiXCR was run by TCRdb on the reads, yielding one entry per CDR3 protein. Among a few hundred thousand distinct CDR3 sequences listed, roughly 18% were seen once. This CDR3 is 17 amino acids long. Looked up from germline, CDR1 is MNHEY and CDR2 is SVGEGT. V lost 0 bases to trimming and J lost 3 bases; unmatched junction nucleotides: 8. This chain connects TRBV6-2 or TRBV6-3 to TRBJ2-1; TRBD1 agrees at 7 bases. The TCR originated in a human donor in good health (CMV status not recorded). Some clones in this sample may be carry-over from other donors' samples. The sequenced sample consisted of PBMCs. The DNA of the CDR3 is TGTGCCAGCAGTTACTCGTATGGGACAGCCTACTACAATGAGCAGTTCTTC. It encodes CASSYSYGTAYYNEQFF.